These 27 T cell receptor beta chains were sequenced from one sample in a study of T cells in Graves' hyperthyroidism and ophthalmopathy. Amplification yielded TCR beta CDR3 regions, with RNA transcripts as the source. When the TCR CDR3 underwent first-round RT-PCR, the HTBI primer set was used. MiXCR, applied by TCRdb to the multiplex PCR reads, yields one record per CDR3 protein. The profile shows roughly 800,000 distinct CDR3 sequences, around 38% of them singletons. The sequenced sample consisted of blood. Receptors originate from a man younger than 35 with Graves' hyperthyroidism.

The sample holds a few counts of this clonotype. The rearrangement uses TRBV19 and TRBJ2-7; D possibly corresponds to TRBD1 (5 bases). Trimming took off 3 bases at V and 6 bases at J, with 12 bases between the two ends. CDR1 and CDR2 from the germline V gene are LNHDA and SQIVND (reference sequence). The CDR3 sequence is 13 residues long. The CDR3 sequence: CASSIQGIGEQYF. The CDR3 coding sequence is TGTGCCAGTAGTATTCAGGGAATAGGCGAGCAGTACTTC.

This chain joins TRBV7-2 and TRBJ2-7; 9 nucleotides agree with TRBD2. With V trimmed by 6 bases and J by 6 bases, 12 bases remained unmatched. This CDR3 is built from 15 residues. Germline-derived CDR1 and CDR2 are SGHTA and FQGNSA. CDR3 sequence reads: CASSWAGLASSEQYF. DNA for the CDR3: TGTGCCAGCAGTTGGGCAGGACTAGCGAGCTCCGAGCAGTACTTC.

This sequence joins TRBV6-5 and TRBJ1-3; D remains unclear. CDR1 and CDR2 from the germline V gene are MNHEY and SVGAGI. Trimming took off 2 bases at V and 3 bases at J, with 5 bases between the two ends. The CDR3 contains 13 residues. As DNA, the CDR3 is TGTGCCAGCAGTTACGAACGTGGAAACACCATATATTTT. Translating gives CASSYERGNTIYF.

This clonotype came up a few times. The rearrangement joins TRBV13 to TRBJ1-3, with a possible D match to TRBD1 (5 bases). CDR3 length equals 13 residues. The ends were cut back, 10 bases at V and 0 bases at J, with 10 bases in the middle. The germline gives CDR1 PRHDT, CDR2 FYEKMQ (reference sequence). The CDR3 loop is CATAGDSGNTIYF. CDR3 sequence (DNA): TGTGCCACGGCGGGGGACTCTGGAAACACCATATATTTT.

CDR3 in DNA: TGCAGCGTCGTGGGGGGCGGGAATGAAGCTTTCTTT. Its protein is CSVVGGGNEAFF. The genes are TRBV29-1 and TRBJ1-1, with D possibly TRBD1 on 6 matching bases. The V gene's germline CDR1 is SQVTM and CDR2 ANQGSEA. Between the trimmed V and J ends, which lost 6 bases and 7 bases, there was a span of 15 bases. There are 12 residues in the CDR3.

CDR3 residues: CASSIGAVGSHQPQHF. CDR3 nucleotides: TGTGCCAGTAGTATCGGAGCAGTGGGATCCCATCAGCCCCAGCATTTT. The rearrangement links TRBV19 to TRBJ1-5; D remains ambiguous. This CDR3 contains 16 residues. Per the germline V gene, CDR1 is LNHDA and CDR2 is SQIVND (reference sequence). V gave up 3 bases and J gave up 5 bases, with 17 bases separating them. Full variable domain (rest looked up from reference TRBV19 and TRBJ1-5): DGGITQSPKYLFRKEGQNVTLSCEQNLNHDAMYWYRQDPGQGLRLIYYSQIVNDFQKGDIAEGYSVSREKKESFPLTVTSAQKNPTAFYLCASSIGAVGSHQPQHFGDGTRLSIL.

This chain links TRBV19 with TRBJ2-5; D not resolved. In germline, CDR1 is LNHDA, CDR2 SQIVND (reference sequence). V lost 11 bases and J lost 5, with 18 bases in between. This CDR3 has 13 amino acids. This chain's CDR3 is CAWSIHGGETQYF. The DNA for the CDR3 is TGTGCCTGGAGTATCCACGGTGGGGAGACCCAGTACTTC. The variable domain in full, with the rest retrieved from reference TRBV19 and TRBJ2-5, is DGGITQSPKYLFRKEGQNVTLSCEQNLNHDAMYWYRQDPGQGLRLIYYSQIVNDFQKGDIAEGYSVSREKKESFPLTVTSAQKNPTAFYLCAWSIHGGETQYFGPGTRLLVL.

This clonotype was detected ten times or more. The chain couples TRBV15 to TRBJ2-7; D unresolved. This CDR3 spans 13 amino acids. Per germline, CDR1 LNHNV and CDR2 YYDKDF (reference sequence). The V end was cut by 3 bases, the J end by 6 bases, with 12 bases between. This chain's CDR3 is CATSRAPFGEQYF. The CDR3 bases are TGTGCCACCAGCAGGGCCCCATTCGGCGAGCAGTACTTC.

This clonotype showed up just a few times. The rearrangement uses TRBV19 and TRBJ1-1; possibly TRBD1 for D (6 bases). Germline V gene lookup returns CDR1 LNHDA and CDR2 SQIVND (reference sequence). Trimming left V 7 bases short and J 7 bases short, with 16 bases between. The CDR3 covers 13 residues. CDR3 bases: TGTGCCAGTACCGGGGGGGGGGGCTTTGAAGCTTTCTTT. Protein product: CASTGGGGFEAFF.

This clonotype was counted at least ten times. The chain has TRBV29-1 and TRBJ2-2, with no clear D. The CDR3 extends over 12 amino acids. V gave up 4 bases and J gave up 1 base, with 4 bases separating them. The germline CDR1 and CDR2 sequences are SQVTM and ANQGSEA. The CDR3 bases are TGCAGCGTTGCCGGGAACACCGGGGAGCTGTTTTTT. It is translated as CSVAGNTGELFF.

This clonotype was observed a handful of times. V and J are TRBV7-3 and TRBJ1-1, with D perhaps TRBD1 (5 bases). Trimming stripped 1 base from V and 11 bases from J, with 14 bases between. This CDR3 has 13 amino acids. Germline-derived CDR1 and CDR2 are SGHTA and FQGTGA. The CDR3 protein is CASSLNSGTRAFF. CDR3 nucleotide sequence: TGTGCCAGCAGCTTAAATTCCGGGACGAGGGCTTTCTTT. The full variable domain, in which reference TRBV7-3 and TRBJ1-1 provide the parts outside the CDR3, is GAGVSQTPSNKVTEKGKYVELRCDPISGHTALYWYRQSLGQGPEFLIYFQGTGAADDSGLPNDRFFAVRPEGSVSTLKIQRTERGDSAVYLCASSLNSGTRAFFGQGTRLTVV.

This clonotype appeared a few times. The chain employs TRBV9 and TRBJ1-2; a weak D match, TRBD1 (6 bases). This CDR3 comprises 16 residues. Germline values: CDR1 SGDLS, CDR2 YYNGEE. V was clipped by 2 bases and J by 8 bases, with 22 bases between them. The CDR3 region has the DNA TGTGCCAGCAGCGTCTCCCCCGTGGATCCAGGGGCCGGCTACACCTTC. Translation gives CASSVSPVDPGAGYTF.

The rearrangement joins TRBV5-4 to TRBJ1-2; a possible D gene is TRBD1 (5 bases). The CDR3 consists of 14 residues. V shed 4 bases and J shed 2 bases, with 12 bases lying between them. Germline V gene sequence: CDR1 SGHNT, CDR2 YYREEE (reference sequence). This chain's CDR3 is CASSVEGENYGYTF. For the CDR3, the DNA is TGTGCCAGCAGCGTTGAAGGGGAGAACTATGGCTACACCTTC.

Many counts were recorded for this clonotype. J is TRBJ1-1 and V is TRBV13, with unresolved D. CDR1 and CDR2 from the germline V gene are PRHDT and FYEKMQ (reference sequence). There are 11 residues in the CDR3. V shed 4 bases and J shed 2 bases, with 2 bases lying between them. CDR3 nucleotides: TGTGCCAGCAGCTCAAACACTGAAGCTTTCTTT. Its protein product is CASSSNTEAFF.

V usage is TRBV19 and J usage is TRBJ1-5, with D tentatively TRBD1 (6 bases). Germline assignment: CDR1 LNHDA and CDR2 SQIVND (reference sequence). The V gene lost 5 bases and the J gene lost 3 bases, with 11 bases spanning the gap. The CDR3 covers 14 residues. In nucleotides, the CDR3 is TGTGCCAGTAGTTACGCAGGGGTCAATCAGCCCCAGCATTTT. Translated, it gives CASSYAGVNQPQHF.

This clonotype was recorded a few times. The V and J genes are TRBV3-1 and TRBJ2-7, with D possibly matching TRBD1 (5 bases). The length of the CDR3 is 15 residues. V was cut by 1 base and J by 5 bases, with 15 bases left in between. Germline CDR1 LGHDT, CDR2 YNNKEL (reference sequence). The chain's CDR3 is CASSQGGRGSDEQYF. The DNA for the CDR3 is TGTGCCAGCAGCCAAGGGGGTAGGGGAAGCGACGAGCAGTACTTC.

The CDR3 sequence is CSAPETYSQETQYF. In DNA, the CDR3 is TGCAGTGCTCCAGAGACTTATTCCCAAGAGACCCAGTACTTC. J is TRBJ2-5 and V is TRBV20-1; D is undetermined. The CDR3 spans 14 residues. The germline gives CDR1 DFQATT, CDR2 SNEGSKA (reference sequence). V was cut by 5 bases and J by 1 base, with 14 bases left in between.

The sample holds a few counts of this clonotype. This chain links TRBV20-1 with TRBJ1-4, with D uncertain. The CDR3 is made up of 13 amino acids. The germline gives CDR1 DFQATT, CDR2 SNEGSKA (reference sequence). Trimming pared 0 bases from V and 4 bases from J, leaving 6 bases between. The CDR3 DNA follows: TGCAGTGCTAGAGAAACCGATAATGAAAAACTGTTTTTT. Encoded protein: CSARETDNEKLFF.

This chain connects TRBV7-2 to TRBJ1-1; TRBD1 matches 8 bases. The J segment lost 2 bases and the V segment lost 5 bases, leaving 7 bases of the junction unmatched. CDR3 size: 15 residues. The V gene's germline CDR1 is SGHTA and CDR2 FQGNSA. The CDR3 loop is CASSLATGVNTEAFF. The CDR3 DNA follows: TGTGCCAGCAGCCTCGCGACAGGGGTAAACACTGAAGCTTTCTTT.

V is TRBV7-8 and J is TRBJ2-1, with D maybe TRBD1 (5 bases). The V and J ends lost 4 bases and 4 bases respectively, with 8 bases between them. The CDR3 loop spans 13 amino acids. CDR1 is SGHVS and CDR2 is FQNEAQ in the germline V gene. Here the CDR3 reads CASSSDSYNEQFF. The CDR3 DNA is TGTGCCAGCAGCTCCGACAGTTACAATGAGCAGTTCTTC.

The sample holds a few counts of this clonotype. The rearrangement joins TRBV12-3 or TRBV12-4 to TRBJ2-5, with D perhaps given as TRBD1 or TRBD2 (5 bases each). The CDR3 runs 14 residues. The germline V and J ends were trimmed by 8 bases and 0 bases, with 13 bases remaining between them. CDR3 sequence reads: CASSRGRYQETQYF. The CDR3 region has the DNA TGTGCCAGCTCCCGGGGCAGATACCAAGAGACCCAGTACTTC.

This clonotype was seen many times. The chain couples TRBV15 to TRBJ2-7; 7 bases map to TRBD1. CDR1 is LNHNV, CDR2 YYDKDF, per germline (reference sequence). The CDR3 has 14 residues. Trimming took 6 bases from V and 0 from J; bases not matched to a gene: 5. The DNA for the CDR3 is TGTGCCACCAGGGTTACAGGGGACTCCTACGAGCAGTACTTC. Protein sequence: CATRVTGDSYEQYF.

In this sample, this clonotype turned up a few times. Written as DNA, the CDR3 is TGTGCCAGCAGAAGGGACGGGACCTCTGGAAACACCATATATTTT. Translation gives CASRRDGTSGNTIYF. V is TRBV6-5 and J is TRBJ1-3; possible D gene TRBD1, 5 bases. Germline CDR1 is MNHEY and CDR2 is SVGAGI. The CDR3 sequence is 15 residues long. Trimming removed 6 bases at V and 0 bases at J, with 12 bases between.

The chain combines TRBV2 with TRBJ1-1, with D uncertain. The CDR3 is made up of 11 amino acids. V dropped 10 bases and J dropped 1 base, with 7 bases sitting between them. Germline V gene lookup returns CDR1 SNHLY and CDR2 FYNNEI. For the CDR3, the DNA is TGTGCCAACACTGGGAACACTGAAGCTTTCTTT. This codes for CANTGNTEAFF.

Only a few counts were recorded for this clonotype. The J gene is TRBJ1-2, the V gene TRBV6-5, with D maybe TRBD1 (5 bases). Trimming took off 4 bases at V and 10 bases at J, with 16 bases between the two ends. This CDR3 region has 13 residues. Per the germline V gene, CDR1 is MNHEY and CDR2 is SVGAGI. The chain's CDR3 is CASSLKGLPNYTF. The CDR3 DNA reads TGTGCCAGCAGTTTGAAGGGACTCCCCAACTACACCTTC.

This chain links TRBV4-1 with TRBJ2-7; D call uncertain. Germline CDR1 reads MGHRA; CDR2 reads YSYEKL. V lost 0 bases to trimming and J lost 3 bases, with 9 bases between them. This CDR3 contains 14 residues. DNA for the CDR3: TGCGCCAGCAGCCAAGACGGTCTCGACTACGAGCAGTACTTC. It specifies CASSQDGLDYEQYF.

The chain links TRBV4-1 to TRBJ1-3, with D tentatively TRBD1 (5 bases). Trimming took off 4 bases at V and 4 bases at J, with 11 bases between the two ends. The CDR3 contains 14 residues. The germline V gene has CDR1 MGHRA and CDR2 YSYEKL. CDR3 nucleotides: TGCGCCAGCAGCCCGACCCCAGGGGGAAACACCATATATTTT. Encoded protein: CASSPTPGGNTIYF.